The 20 T cell receptor beta chains given below trace back to one sample, sequenced in a study of T cell changes during pregnancy in multiple sclerosis. Sequencing was performed with immunoSEQ multiplex PCR; in TCRdb, only in-frame clones are kept and a portion is missing. The table includes around 37,000 clones, roughly 91% detected once. The sequenced sample was CD8+ T cells from peripheral blood mononuclear cells, obtained in the second trimester of pregnancy. These TCRs come from a female donor with multiple sclerosis, enrolled in a pregnancy study.

Details on this clone: Within the sample, other DNA sequences also encode this same CDR3. This sequence joins TRBV19 and TRBJ1-5; the match to TRBD1 covers 10 bases. Losses at the gene ends were 9 bases for V and 4 bases for J; bases not matched to a gene: 3. The CDR3 is 13 residues long. Looked up from germline, CDR1 is LNHDA and CDR2 is SQIVND (reference sequence). CDR3: CASRDRGNQPQHF. Here the CDR3 DNA reads TGTGCCAGCAGGGACAGGGGAAATCAGCCCCAGCATTTT.

The chain links TRBV13 to TRBJ2-5; D gene unclear. V was shortened by 3 bases and J by 1 base, with 15 bases between the two germline ends. This CDR3 has 16 residues. Germline V gives CDR1 PRHDT, CDR2 FYEKMQ (reference sequence). As DNA, the CDR3 is TGTGCCAGCAGCTTTCGCACGCGGTTTGCCCAAGAGACCCAGTACTTC. Translating it yields CASSFRTRFAQETQYF.

The V and J genes are TRBV27 and TRBJ1-5; D ambiguous. The CDR3 sequence is 17 residues long. V was pared by 0 bases and J by 0 bases, with 12 bases between. Germline lookup yields CDR1 MNHEY and CDR2 SMNVEV (reference sequence). This CDR3 reads CASSLSSNRYSNQPQHF. The CDR3 DNA is TGTGCCAGCAGTTTATCTTCCAACCGCTATAGCAATCAGCCCCAGCATTTT.

J is TRBJ1-4 and V is TRBV10-1; the match to TRBD1 covers 8 bases. Germline V gives CDR1 WNHNN, CDR2 SYGVQD (reference sequence). CDR3 length: 15 amino acids. V lost 6 bases and J lost 5; bases outside the gene matches: 8. The CDR3 is CASRQGQDVNEKLFF. CDR3 nucleotides: TGCGCCAGCAGGCAGGGACAGGACGTAAATGAAAAACTGTTTTTT.

The chain employs TRBV7-8 and TRBJ1-3; D gene ambiguous. V was cut by 4 bases and J by 4 bases, with 5 bases left in between. The germline V gene has CDR1 SGHVS and CDR2 FQNEAQ. The CDR3 length is 12 residues. Written as DNA, the CDR3 is TGTGCCAGCAGCTCAGAAGGAAACACCATATATTTT. Its protein is CASSSEGNTIYF.

J is TRBJ2-7 and V is TRBV7-8, with D possibly TRBD1 on 6 matching bases. Looked up from germline, CDR1 is SGHVS and CDR2 is FQNEAQ. The CDR3 is 15 residues long. The V gene lost 5 bases and the J gene lost 0 bases, with 14 bases spanning the gap. CDR3 sequence (DNA): TGTGCCAGCAGCCAGAGGCAGGGGCCCTCCTACGAGCAGTACTTC. It is translated as CASSQRQGPSYEQYF.

The rearrangement joins TRBV6-1 to TRBJ2-3; 10 nucleotides line up with TRBD1. The CDR3 contains 16 residues. Per the germline V gene, CDR1 is MNHNS and CDR2 is SASEGT. V shed 2 bases and J 2 bases; nucleotides not matched to a gene: 4. CDR3 nucleotide sequence: TGTGCCAGCAGTGAACCGGACAGGGGGTTCACAGATACGCAGTATTTT. It specifies CASSEPDRGFTDTQYF.

The gene calls are TRBV13 and TRBJ2-1, with 8 bases aligning to TRBD2. J was trimmed by 1 base and V by 4 bases; bases with no gene match: 9. The CDR3 consists of 17 residues. Germline V gene lookup returns CDR1 PRHDT and CDR2 FYEKMQ (reference sequence). The CDR3 DNA reads TGTGCCAGCAGCTCTTCCTTAGCGGGGAGGTCCTACAATGAGCAGTTCTTC. Translated: CASSSSLAGRSYNEQFF.

This clone has just a few counts. This chain joins TRBV7-8 and TRBJ1-3, with D possibly being TRBD1 (6 bases). CDR3 size: 19 residues. The germline CDR1 and CDR2 sequences are SGHVS and FQNEAQ. Trimming shortened V by 2 bases and J by 8 bases, and 28 bases separated the two germline ends. Here the CDR3 reads CASSLRGGPGYGPVDTIYF. CDR3 DNA: TGTGCCAGCAGCTTAAGGGGGGGGCCGGGGTATGGGCCGGTGGACACCATATATTTT.

The chain joins TRBV14 to TRBJ2-4; TRBD1 is a possible D gene (6 bases). CDR3 length: 14 amino acids. V lost 1 base, J lost 9 bases, and 13 bases lay in between. Germline loops: CDR1 SGHDN, CDR2 FVKESK. The CDR3 region has the DNA TGTGCCAGCAGCCAAGCACAGGGTTCCCCCATTCAGTACTTC. Translated, it gives CASSQAQGSPIQYF. Variable domain in full (rest from reference TRBV14 and TRBJ2-4): EAGVTQFPSHSVIEKGQTVTLRCDPISGHDNLYWYRRVMGKEIKFLLHFVKESKQDESGMPNNRFLAERTGGTYSTLKVQPAELEDSGVYFCASSQAQGSPIQYFGAGTRLSVL.

V is TRBV5-1 and J is TRBJ1-2, with 9 bases that match TRBD1. CDR3 length: 16 residues. Trimming took 3 bases from V and 2 from J; bases not matched to a gene: 8. Germline V lookup: CDR1 SGHRS, CDR2 YFSETQ. The CDR3 region is CASSSTGTGKNYGYTF. DNA for the CDR3: TGCGCCAGCAGCTCGACCGGGACAGGGAAAAACTATGGCTACACCTTC. Full variable domain (rest looked up from reference TRBV5-1 and TRBJ1-2): KAGVTQTPRYLIKTRGQQVTLSCSPISGHRSVSWYQQTPGQGLQFLFEYFSETQRNKGNFPGRFSGRQFSNSRSEMNVSTLELGDSALYLCASSSTGTGKNYGYTFGSGTRLTVV.

This chain links TRBV27 with TRBJ2-7; 8 bases are shared with TRBD2. Unmatched junction bases numbered 9, after V lost 6 bases and J lost 5 bases. CDR1 and CDR2 (germline): MNHEY, SMNVEV (reference sequence). This CDR3 region has 14 residues. Written as DNA, the CDR3 is TGTGCCAGCAGAGTAGCGGGATCGGGCGACGAGCAGTACTTC. It yields the protein CASRVAGSGDEQYF.

The V gene is TRBV30, the J gene TRBJ2-7; 8 positions match TRBD1. From germline, CDR1 is GTSNPN and CDR2 SVGIG (reference sequence). With V trimmed by 4 bases and J by 2 bases, 7 bases remained unmatched. The CDR3 is made up of 14 amino acids. CDR3 bases: TGTGCCTGGACCCCTCCCAGGGGGCCCTACGAGCAGTACTTC. Encoded protein: CAWTPPRGPYEQYF.

V gene TRBV6-1 combines with J gene TRBJ2-7, with 7 bases aligning to TRBD1. The V segment lost 1 base and the J segment 3 bases; nucleotides outside the gene matches: 9. This CDR3 contains 16 residues. Per the germline V gene, CDR1 is MNHNS and CDR2 is SASEGT. The CDR3 DNA follows: TGTGCCAGCAGTGAAGTGTGGACAGGCACTGACTACGAGCAGTACTTC. Protein: CASSEVWTGTDYEQYF.

The rearrangement uses TRBV7-9 and TRBJ1-1, with D possibly matching TRBD1 (5 bases). There are 13 residues in the CDR3. CDR1 and CDR2 (germline): SEHNR, FQNEAQ (reference sequence). V gave up 5 bases and J gave up 1 base, with 8 bases separating them. In DNA form, the CDR3 reads TGTGCCAGCAGCACGGGGGGGAACACTGAAGCTTTCTTT. Its translation: CASSTGGNTEAFF.

The chain links TRBV7-9 to TRBJ1-1; tentatively, D is TRBD1 (5 bases). The CDR3 contains 12 residues. The V and J ends lost 5 bases and 4 bases respectively, with 8 bases between them. The germline V gene encodes CDR1 SEHNR and CDR2 FQNEAQ (reference sequence). CDR3 loop: CASSIDSTEAFF. The DNA of the CDR3 is TGTGCCAGCAGCATCGACAGCACTGAAGCTTTCTTT.

This clone was counted a single time. In DNA form, the CDR3 reads TGTGCCAGCAGCAGACCGGGACAGGGAGTGGAGACCCAGTACTTC. Its translation is CASSRPGQGVETQYF. The chain combines TRBV9 with TRBJ2-5; 9 bases fit TRBD1. V was clipped by 4 bases and J by 5 bases; unmatched bases: 9. The CDR3 length is 15 residues. Germline V gives CDR1 SGDLS, CDR2 YYNGEE.

This clone was recorded only once. This rearrangement joins TRBV10-1 to TRBJ2-1; 7 bases map to TRBD1. This CDR3 is 18 amino acids long. V lost 2 bases and J lost 1; bases outside the gene matches: 11. Germline CDR1 is WNHNN and CDR2 is SYGVQD (reference sequence). The CDR3 region has the DNA TGCGCCAGCAGTGAGCCATCCAAGGGGACAGATTCCTACAATGAGCAGTTCTTC. Residues: CASSEPSKGTDSYNEQFF.

CDR3 loop: CASSPTGTNTEAFF. As DNA, the CDR3 is TGTGCCAGCAGTCCGACAGGGACGAACACTGAAGCTTTCTTT. This chain joins TRBV2 and TRBJ1-1; 7 positions match TRBD1. The J segment lost 1 base and the V segment lost 5 bases, leaving 4 bases of the junction unmatched. Germline V lookup: CDR1 SNHLY, CDR2 FYNNEI. This CDR3 is 14 amino acids long.

The J gene is TRBJ1-1, the V gene TRBV4-2; D is unresolved. This CDR3 comprises 15 residues. Germline lookup yields CDR1 LGHNA and CDR2 YNFKEQ. Trimming removed 0 bases at V and 4 bases at J, with 12 bases between. This CDR3 is CASSQDSSGTTEAFF. CDR3 in DNA: TGTGCCAGCAGCCAAGATTCCTCGGGAACCACTGAAGCTTTCTTT.